This paragraph reports one TCR beta chain. Its specificity is unknown. Time point denoted: pretreatment peripheral blood. The method was immunoSEQ multiplex PCR; TCRdb's version includes in-frame clones alone and lacks a portion of them. The data contain some 20,000 clones, approximately 90% of them seen just once; the ten biggest clones take up roughly 13%. This sample is part of a study of PD-L1 blockade in urothelial cancer. Across the whole study: Analyzed time points were 3 weeks (second dose) and 6 weeks after therapy began. Study results and limitations: Clones that were tumor-associated expanded more in the blood of durable-benefit patients at 3 weeks.

Germline assignment: CDR1 SGHTS and CDR2 YDEGEE. J lost 8 bases, V lost 4 bases, and 11 bases had no gene match. CDR3 length equals 15 residues. The starting material was PBMCs, obtained around atezolizumab (anti-PD-L1) treatment. This rearrangement joins TRBV5-8 to TRBJ2-1, with TRBD2 identical over 8 bases. This clonotype was obtained from a man between 65 and 85 years old with urothelial cancer. CDR3 bases: TGTGCCAGCAGCGGACGGGGGGGCCGACCCGATGAGCAGTTCTTC. This codes for CASSGRGGRPDEQFF.